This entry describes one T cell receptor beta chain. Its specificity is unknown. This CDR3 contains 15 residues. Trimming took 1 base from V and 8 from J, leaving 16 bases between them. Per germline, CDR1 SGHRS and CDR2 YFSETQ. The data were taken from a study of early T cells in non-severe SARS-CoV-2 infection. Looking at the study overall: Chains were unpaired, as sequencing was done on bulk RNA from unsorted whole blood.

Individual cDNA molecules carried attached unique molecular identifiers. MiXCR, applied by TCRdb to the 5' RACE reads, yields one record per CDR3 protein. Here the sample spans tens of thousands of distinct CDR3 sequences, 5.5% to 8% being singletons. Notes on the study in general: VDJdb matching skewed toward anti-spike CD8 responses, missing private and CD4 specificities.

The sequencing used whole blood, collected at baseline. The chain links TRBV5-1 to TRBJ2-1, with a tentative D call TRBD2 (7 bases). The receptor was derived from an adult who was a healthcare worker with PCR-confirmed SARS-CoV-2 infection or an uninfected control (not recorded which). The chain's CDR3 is CASSLIGGQSDEQFF. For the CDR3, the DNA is TGCGCCAGCAGCTTGATCGGGGGGCAGAGCGATGAGCAGTTCTTC.